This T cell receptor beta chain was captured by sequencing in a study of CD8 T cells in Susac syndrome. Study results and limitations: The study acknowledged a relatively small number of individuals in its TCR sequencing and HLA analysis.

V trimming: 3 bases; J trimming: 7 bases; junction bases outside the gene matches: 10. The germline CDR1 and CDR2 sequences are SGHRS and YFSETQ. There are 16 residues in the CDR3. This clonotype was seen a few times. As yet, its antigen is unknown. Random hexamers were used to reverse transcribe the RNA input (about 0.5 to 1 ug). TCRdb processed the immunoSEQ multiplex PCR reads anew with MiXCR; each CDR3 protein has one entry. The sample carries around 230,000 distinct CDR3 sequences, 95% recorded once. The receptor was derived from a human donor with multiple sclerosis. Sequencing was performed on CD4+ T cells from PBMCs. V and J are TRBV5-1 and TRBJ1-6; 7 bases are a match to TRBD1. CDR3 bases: TGCGCCAGCAGCTCGCTTGGGGACAGTGGAAATTCACCCCTCCACTTT. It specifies CASSSLGDSGNSPLHF.